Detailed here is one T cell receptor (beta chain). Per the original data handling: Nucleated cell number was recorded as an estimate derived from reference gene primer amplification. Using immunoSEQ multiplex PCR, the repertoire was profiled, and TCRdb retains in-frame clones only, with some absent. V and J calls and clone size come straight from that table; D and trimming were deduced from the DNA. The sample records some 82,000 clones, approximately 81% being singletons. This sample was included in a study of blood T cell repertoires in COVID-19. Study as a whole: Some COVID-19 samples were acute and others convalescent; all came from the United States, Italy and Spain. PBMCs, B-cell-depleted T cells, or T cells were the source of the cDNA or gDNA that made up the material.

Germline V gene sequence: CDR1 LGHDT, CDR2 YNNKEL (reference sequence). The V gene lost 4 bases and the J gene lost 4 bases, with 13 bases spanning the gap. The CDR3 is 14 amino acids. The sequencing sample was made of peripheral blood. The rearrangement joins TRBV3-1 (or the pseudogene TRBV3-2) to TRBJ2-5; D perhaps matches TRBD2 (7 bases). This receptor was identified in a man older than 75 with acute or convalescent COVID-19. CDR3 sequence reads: CASSPARGRETQYF. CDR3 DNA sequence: TGTGCCAGCAGCCCGGCGCGGGGGCGAGAGACCCAGTACTTC.